The T cell receptor beta chain described here comes from a study of CD8 T cells in Susac syndrome. Whole-study findings and limits: The study conceded that its TCR sequencing and HLA analysis involved relatively few individuals.

As regards this clonotype: Its antigen is still unknown.

An amount of RNA that ranged from roughly 0.45 to 1 ug was reverse transcribed with random hexamers. It was immunoSEQ multiplex PCR that amplified TCR beta CDR3 across 54 Vbeta and 13 Jbeta. Each CDR3 protein gets one entry after TCRdb re-called the immunoSEQ multiplex PCR reads with MiXCR. The table shows about 300,000 distinct CDR3 sequences, with around 89% occurring only once. The CDR3 loop spans 15 amino acids. The germline V gene has CDR1 SGHTA and CDR2 FQGNSA. Trimming took 6 bases from V and 4 from J, leaving 15 bases between them. Sequencing of TCR beta was carried out in blood CD8+ and CD4+ T cells. It was negative isolation that provided the CD8+ and CD4+ T cells, whereas TEMRA cells were enriched by FACS.

The sequencing sample was made of CD8+ T cells from PBMCs. This clonotype was obtained from a human donor with multiple sclerosis. The J gene is TRBJ2-2, the V gene TRBV7-2; D might be TRBD2 (5 bases). The CDR3 DNA reads as TGTGCCAGCAGTAGAGGGAGACTGAGCACCGGGGAGCTGTTTTTT. It is translated as CASSRGRLSTGELFF.